This T cell receptor beta chain came from a study of blood T cell repertoires in COVID-19. Looking at the study overall: Acute-phase and convalescent COVID-19 samples originated in the United States, Italy and Spain. The cDNA or gDNA used as material had been derived from T cells, B-cell-depleted T cells, or PBMCs.

This CDR3 has 18 amino acids. Per the germline V gene, CDR1 is MNHEY and CDR2 is SMNVEV (reference sequence). Between the trimmed V and J ends, which lost 6 bases and 3 bases, there was a span of 24 bases. Per the study methods: Amplification from reference gene primers served as the basis for estimated nucleated cell counts. Repertoires were generated with immunoSEQ multiplex PCR, while TCRdb's copy carries only in-frame clones and drops some. That table is the source of V, J and clone size, and D and trimming were worked out from the DNA. The profile shows roughly 300,000 clones, 86% of them singletons. Enrollees, roughly 18 to 90 years old, lived in approximately 25 US areas.

Source material: PBMCs or T cells enriched from blood (not recorded which). The rearrangement links TRBV27 to TRBJ1-5; possible D gene TRBD1, 6 bases. The origin of this receptor is a woman aged 40 to 50 with acute COVID-19. As DNA, the CDR3 is TGTGCCAGCAGCCGTGGGCGGACACCCCGGGACAACAATCAGCCCCAGCATTTT. Encoded protein: CASSRGRTPRDNNQPQHF.